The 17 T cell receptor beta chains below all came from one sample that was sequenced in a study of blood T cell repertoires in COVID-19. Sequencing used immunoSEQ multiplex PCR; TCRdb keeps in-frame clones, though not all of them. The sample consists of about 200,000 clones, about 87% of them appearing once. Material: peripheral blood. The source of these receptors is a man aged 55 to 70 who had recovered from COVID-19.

The CDR3 DNA sequence: TGTGCCAGCAGTACCCGGGCAGACGCGGGAGGTGGCCCAGATACGCAGTATTTT. Encoded protein: CASSTRADAGGGPDTQYF. The V gene is TRBV6-2 or TRBV6-3, the J gene TRBJ2-3; TRBD2 aligns across 8 bases. This CDR3 has 18 amino acids. In germline, CDR1 is MNHEY, CDR2 SVGEGT. The V and J ends lost 5 bases and 4 bases, in that order; junction bases with no gene match: 17.

The CDR3 loop reads CASSLTPGGQTEAFF. Here the CDR3 DNA reads TGTGCCAGCAGCTTAACGCCAGGGGGTCAAACTGAAGCTTTCTTT. The chain recombines TRBV7-2 with TRBJ1-1; 7 positions match TRBD1. The germline V gene has CDR1 SGHTA and CDR2 FQGNSA. The CDR3 is made up of 15 amino acids. V lost 2 bases, J lost 5 bases, and 8 bases stayed unmatched.

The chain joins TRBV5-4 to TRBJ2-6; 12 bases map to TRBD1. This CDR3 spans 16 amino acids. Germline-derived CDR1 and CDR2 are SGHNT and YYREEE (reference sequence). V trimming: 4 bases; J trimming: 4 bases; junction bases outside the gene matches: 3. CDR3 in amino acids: CASSQGQGAGANVLTF. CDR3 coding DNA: TGTGCCAGCAGCCAGGGACAGGGGGCCGGGGCCAACGTCCTGACTTTC.

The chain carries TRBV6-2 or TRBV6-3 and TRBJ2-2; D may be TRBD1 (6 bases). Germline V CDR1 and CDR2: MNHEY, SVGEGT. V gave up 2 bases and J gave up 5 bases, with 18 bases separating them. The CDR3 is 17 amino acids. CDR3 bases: TGTGCCAGCAGTTACGGGCCGGGACATTTTAATACCGGGGAGCTGTTTTTT. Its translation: CASSYGPGHFNTGELFF.

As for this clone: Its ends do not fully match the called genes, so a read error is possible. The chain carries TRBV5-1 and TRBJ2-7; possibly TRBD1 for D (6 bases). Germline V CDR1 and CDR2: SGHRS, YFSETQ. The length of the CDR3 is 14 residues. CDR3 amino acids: CASRLGTGRHEQYF. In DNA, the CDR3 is TGCGCCAGCAGATTGGGTACAGGGAGACACGAGCAGTACTTC.

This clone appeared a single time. The CDR3 DNA follows: TGTGCCAGCAGCTTAGTGGGCGCAACAGGGGTGCGGGTAGATACGCAGTATTTT. It is translated as CASSLVGATGVRVDTQYF. The chain has TRBV11-2 and TRBJ2-3; TRBD1 agrees at 7 bases. The CDR3 is 18 amino acids. Germline loops: CDR1 SGHAT, CDR2 FQNNGV. Germline trimming cut 1 base from V and 5 bases from J; bases unmatched to any gene: 15. Together with reference TRBV11-2 and TRBJ2-3, the CDR3 gives the full variable domain: EAGVAQSPRYKIIEKRQSVAFWCNPISGHATLYWYQQILGQGPKLLIQFQNNGVVDDSQLPKDRFSAERLKGVDSTLKIQPAKLEDSAVYLCASSLVGATGVRVDTQYFGPGTRLTVL.

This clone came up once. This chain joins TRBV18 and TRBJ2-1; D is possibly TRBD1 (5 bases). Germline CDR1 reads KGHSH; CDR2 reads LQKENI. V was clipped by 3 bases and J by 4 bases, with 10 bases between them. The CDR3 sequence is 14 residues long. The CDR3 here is CASSPEQGYNEQFF. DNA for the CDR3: TGTGCCAGCTCACCGGAGCAGGGATACAATGAGCAGTTCTTC.

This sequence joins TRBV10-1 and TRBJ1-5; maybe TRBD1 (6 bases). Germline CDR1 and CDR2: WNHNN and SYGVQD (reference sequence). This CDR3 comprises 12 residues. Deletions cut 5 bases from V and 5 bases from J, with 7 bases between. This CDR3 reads CASSYRDQPQHF. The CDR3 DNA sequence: TGCGCCAGCAGTTACAGGGATCAGCCCCAGCATTTT.

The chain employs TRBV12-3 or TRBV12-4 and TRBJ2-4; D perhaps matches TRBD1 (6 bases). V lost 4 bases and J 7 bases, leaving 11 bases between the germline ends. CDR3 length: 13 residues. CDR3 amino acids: CASSSPDRNIQYF. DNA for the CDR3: TGTGCCAGCAGTTCCCCCGACAGGAACATTCAGTACTTC.

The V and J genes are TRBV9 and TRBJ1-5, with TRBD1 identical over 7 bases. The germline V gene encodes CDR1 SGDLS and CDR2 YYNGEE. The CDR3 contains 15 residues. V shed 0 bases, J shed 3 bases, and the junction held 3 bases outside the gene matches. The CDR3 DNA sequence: TGTGCCAGCAGCGTAGGGACAGGAAACAATCAGCCCCAGCATTTT. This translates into CASSVGTGNNQPQHF.

The CDR3 DNA follows: TGTGCCTGGAGTGGGGGGGGGCGAAATTCACCCCTCCACTTT. Translating gives CAWSGGGRNSPLHF. This chain links TRBV30 with TRBJ1-6; weak D call: TRBD1 (6 bases). CDR1 and CDR2 from the germline V gene are GTSNPN and SVGIG (reference sequence). The CDR3 totals 14 residues. V lost 1 base, J lost 7 bases, and 11 bases lay in between. Drawing the rest from reference TRBV30 and TRBJ1-6, the complete variable domain is SQTIHQWPATLVQPVGSPLSLECTVEGTSNPNLYWYRQAAGRGLQLLFYSVGIGQISSEVPQNLSASRPQDRQFILSSKKLLLSDSGFYLCAWSGGGRNSPLHFGNGTRLTVT.

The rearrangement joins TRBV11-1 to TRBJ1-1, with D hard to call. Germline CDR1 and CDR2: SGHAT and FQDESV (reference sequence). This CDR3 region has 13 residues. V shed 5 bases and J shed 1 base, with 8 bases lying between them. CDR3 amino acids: CASSPTGNTEAFF. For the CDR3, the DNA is TGTGCCAGCAGCCCCACCGGGAACACTGAAGCTTTCTTT.

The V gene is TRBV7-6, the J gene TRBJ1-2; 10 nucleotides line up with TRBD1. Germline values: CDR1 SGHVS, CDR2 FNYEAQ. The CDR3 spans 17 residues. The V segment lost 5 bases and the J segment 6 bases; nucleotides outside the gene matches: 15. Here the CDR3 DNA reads TGTGCCAGCAGCCGGAACCTTCCAGGGACAGGGGAAAATGGCTACACCTTC. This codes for CASSRNLPGTGENGYTF. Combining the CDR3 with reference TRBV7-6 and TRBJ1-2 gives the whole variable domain GAGVSQSPRYKVTKRGQDVALRCDPISGHVSLYWYRQALGQGPEFLTYFNYEAQQDKSGLPNDRFSAERPEGSISTLTIQRTEQRDSAMYRCASSRNLPGTGENGYTFGSGTRLTVV.

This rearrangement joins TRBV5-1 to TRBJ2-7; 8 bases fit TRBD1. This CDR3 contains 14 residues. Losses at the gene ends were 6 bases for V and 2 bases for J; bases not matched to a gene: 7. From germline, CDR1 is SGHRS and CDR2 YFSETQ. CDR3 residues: CASNLQGGTYEQYF. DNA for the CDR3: TGCGCCAGCAATTTACAGGGGGGTACCTACGAGCAGTACTTC.

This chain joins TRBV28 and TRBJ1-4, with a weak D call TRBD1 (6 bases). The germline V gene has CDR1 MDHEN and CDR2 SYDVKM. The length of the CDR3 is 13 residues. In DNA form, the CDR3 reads TGTGCGACAGGACCCAATGGTCGTGAAAAACTGTTTTTT. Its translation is CATGPNGREKLFF.

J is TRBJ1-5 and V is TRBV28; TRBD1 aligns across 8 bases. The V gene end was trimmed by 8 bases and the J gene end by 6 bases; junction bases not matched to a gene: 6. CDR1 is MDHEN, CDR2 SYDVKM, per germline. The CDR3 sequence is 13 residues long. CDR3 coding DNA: TGTGCCAGCGCGACAGGGGCCACTCAGCCCCAGCATTTT. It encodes CASATGATQPQHF.

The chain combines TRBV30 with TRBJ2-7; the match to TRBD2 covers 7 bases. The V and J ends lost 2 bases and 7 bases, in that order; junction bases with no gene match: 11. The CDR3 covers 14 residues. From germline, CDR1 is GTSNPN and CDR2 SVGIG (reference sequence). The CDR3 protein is CAWSSLADLLEQYF. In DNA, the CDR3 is TGTGCCTGGAGTAGTCTAGCGGACCTTCTTGAGCAGTACTTC.